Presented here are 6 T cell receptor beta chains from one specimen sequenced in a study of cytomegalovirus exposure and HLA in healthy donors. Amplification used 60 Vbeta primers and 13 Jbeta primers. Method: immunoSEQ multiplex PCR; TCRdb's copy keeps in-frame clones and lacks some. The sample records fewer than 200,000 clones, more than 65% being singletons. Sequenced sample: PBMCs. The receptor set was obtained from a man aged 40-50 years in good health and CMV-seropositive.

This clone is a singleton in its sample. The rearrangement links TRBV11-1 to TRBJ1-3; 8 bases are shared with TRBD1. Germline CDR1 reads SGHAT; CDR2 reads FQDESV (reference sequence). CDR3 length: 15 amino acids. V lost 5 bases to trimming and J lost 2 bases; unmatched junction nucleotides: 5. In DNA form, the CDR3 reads TGTGCCAGCAGCCGGACAGGGACAGCTGGAAACACCATATATTTT. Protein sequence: CASSRTGTAGNTIYF.

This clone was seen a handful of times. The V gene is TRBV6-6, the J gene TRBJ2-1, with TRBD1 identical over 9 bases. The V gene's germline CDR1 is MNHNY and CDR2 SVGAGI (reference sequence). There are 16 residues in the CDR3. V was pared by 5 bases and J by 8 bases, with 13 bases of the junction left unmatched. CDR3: CASSTLADRGSDEQFF. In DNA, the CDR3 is TGTGCCAGCAGTACCCTCGCGGACAGGGGTAGCGATGAGCAGTTCTTC.

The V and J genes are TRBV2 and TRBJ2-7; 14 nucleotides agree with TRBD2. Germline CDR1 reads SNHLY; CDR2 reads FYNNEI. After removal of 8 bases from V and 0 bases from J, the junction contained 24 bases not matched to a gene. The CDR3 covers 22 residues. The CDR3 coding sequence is TGTGCCAGCTGGGGAGAGGGTTCTTCAGGGACTAGCGGGAGTTATAGCTCCTACGAGCAGTACTTC. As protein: CASWGEGSSGTSGSYSSYEQYF.

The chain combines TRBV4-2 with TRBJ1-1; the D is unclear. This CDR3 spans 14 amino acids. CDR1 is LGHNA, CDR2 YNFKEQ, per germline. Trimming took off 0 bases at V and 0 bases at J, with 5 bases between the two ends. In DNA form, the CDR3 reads TGTGCCAGCAGCCAAGACCCTGTGAACACTGAAGCTTTCTTT. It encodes CASSQDPVNTEAFF.

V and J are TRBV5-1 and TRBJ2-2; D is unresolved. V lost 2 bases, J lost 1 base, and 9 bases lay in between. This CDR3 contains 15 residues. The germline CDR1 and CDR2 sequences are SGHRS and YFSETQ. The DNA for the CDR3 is TGCGCCAGCAGCTTAAGCCCGGGGAACACCGGGGAGCTGTTTTTT. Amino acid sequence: CASSLSPGNTGELFF.

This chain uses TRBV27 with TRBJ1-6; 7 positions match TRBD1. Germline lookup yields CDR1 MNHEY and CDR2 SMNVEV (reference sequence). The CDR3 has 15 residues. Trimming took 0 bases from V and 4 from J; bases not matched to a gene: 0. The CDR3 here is CASSLSTGYNSPLHF. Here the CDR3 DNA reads TGTGCCAGCAGTTTATCGACAGGGTATAATTCACCCCTCCACTTT.